The 7 T cell receptor beta chains presented below share a single source sample, sequenced in a study of cytomegalovirus exposure and HLA in healthy donors. The primer mix had 60 Vbeta and 13 Jbeta primers. This table comes from immunoSEQ multiplex PCR, and its TCRdb copy is limited to in-frame clones, with some not included. The sample holds about 190,000 clones; about 85% are singletons and the top ten take around 3.9%. Sequenced input: PBMCs. Receptor source: a man aged 50-60 years in good health and CMV-seronegative.

The genes are TRBV5-1 and TRBJ2-7; D remains unclear. The germline V gene encodes CDR1 SGHRS and CDR2 YFSETQ. The CDR3 covers 13 residues. V was pared by 5 bases and J by 0 bases, with 9 bases between. This CDR3 is CASSSASSYEQYF. The CDR3 nucleotides are TGCGCCAGCAGTTCGGCTAGCTCCTACGAGCAGTACTTC. The variable domain in full, with the rest retrieved from reference TRBV5-1 and TRBJ2-7, is KAGVTQTPRYLIKTRGQQVTLSCSPISGHRSVSWYQQTPGQGLQFLFEYFSETQRNKGNFPGRFSGRQFSNSRSEMNVSTLELGDSALYLCASSSASSYEQYFGPGTRLTVT.

This chain joins TRBV7-6 and TRBJ2-5; D remains unclear. Germline CDR1 is SGHVS and CDR2 is FNYEAQ. The V end was cut by 2 bases, the J end by 2 bases, with 9 bases between. The CDR3 consists of 14 residues. CDR3 sequence: CASSLQRLQETQYF. The DNA of the CDR3 is TGTGCCAGCAGCTTACAGAGGTTACAAGAGACCCAGTACTTC. Variable domain in full (rest from reference TRBV7-6 and TRBJ2-5): GAGVSQSPRYKVTKRGQDVALRCDPISGHVSLYWYRQALGQGPEFLTYFNYEAQQDKSGLPNDRFSAERPEGSISTLTIQRTEQRDSAMYRCASSLQRLQETQYFGPGTRLLVL.

V and J are TRBV7-2 and TRBJ1-5; no reliable D call. The CDR3 contains 16 residues. Germline CDR1 SGHTA, CDR2 FQGNSA. V lost 1 base and J 3 bases, leaving 13 bases between the germline ends. The DNA for the CDR3 is TGTGCCAGCAGCTTAGGGTCCAGTTCTTTCAATCAGCCCCAGCATTTT. Encoded protein: CASSLGSSSFNQPQHF. Full variable domain (outside the CDR3, taken from reference TRBV7-2 and TRBJ1-5): GAGVSQSPSNKVTEKGKDVELRCDPISGHTALYWYRQSLGQGLEFLIYFQGNSAPDKSGLPSDRFSAERTGGSVSTLTIQRTQQEDSAVYLCASSLGSSSFNQPQHFGDGTRLSIL.

The chain has TRBV18 and TRBJ1-2, with TRBD1 identical over 9 bases. V lost 2 bases to trimming and J lost 3 bases; unmatched junction nucleotides: 4. There are 15 residues in the CDR3. In germline, CDR1 is KGHSH, CDR2 LQKENI. The CDR3 sequence is CASSPFRDRDYGYTF. CDR3 bases: TGTGCCAGCTCACCATTTCGGGACAGGGACTATGGCTACACCTTC.

The J gene is TRBJ2-1, the V gene TRBV27, with 7 bases fitting TRBD1. V dropped 5 bases and J dropped 2; count of bases not matched to a gene: 3. CDR3 length: 14 amino acids. The germline V gene encodes CDR1 MNHEY and CDR2 SMNVEV (reference sequence). The CDR3 DNA sequence: TGTGCCAGCAGTACAGGGGCGCCCTACAATGAGCAGTTCTTC. Translation gives CASSTGAPYNEQFF.

Regarding this clone: The same CDR3 can be traced to other DNA sequences in this sample. This chain links TRBV13 with TRBJ2-7, with TRBD1 as a possible D gene (6 bases). CDR1 and CDR2 (germline): PRHDT, FYEKMQ (reference sequence). The CDR3 runs to 14 residues. Trimming cost V 0 bases and J 4 bases, with 10 bases left between them. The CDR3 protein is CASSLGQGRYEQYF. CDR3 in DNA: TGTGCCAGCAGCTTAGGGCAGGGGAGATACGAGCAGTACTTC.

This clone was picked up one time. The chain carries TRBV29-1 and TRBJ1-2, with D maybe TRBD1 (6 bases). Germline assignment: CDR1 SQVTM and CDR2 ANQGSEA. Trimming left V 3 bases short and J 5 bases short, with 13 bases between. This CDR3 spans 13 amino acids. The DNA for the CDR3 is TGCAGCGTTGATCCAGGGGCTGGGTATGGCTACACCTTC. Translating gives CSVDPGAGYGYTF.